The 3 T cell receptor beta chains in this list originate from one sample, sequenced in a study of blood T cells in healthy people across ages. Then a second PCR, running roughly 6 to 12 cycles, was carried out with a sample-barcoded 5' primer and a J-beta primer mix. TCRdb reanalysed the 5' RACE reads using MiXCR and keeps one entry per CDR3 protein. Among approximately 690,000 distinct CDR3 sequences listed, around 41% were seen once. Material: blood. The receptor source for this set is a man older than 75 in good health.

This clonotype is a singleton in its sample. J is TRBJ1-2 and V is TRBV2, with a possible D match to TRBD1 (5 bases). The length of the CDR3 is 15 residues. Germline V gives CDR1 SNHLY, CDR2 FYNNEI. V lost 7 bases and J lost 7, with 22 bases in between. The CDR3 nucleotides read TGTGCCAGCAACCGGGACGGAGCCCAATTAGGTGGCTACACCTTC. Its protein is CASNRDGAQLGGYTF.

This chain uses TRBV5-1 with TRBJ1-4, with TRBD1 as a possible D gene (5 bases). There are 14 residues in the CDR3. Germline CDR1 and CDR2: SGHRS and YFSETQ. V shed 4 bases and J shed 3 bases, with 10 bases lying between them. The CDR3 bases are TGCGCCAGCAGCGCGGGACGGTCTAATGAAAAACTGTTTTTT. Amino acids: CASSAGRSNEKLFF.

The J gene is TRBJ2-2, the V gene TRBV9; the D is unclear. Trimming pared 6 bases from V and 6 bases from J, leaving 15 bases between. Germline loops: CDR1 SGDLS, CDR2 YYNGEE. This CDR3 has 14 residues. CDR3 loop: CASKTSLDSGELFF. In DNA form, the CDR3 reads TGTGCCAGCAAAACATCCCTCGACTCCGGGGAGCTGTTTTTT.